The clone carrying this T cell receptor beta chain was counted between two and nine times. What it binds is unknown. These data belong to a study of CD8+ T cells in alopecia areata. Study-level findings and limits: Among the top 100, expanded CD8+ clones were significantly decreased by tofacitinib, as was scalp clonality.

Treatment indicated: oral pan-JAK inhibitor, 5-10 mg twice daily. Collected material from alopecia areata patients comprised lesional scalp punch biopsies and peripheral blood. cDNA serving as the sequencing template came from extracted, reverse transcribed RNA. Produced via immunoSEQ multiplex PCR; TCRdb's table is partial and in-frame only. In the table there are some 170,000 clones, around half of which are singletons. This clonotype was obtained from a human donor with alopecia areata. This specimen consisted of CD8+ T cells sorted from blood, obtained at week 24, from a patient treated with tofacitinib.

The CDR3 sequence is CASSLVDKTYNEQFF. CDR3 nucleotide sequence: TGTGCCAGCAGTTTAGTAGACAAGACCTACAATGAGCAGTTCTTC. V usage is TRBV28 and J usage is TRBJ2-1; no clear D. The CDR3 is 15 amino acids. V lost 2 bases and J lost 2, with 10 bases in between. Germline CDR1 MDHEN, CDR2 SYDVKM.